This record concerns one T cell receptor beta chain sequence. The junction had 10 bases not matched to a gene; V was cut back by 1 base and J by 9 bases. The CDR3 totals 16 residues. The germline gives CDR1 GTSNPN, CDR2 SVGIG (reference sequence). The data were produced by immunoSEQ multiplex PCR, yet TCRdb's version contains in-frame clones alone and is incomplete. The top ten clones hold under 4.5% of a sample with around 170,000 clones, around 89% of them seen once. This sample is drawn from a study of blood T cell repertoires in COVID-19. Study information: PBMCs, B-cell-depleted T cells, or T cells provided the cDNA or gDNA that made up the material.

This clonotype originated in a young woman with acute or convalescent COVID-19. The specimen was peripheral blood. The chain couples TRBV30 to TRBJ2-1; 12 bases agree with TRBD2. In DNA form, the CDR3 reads TGTGCCTGGAGTGGTTTGGCTAGCGGGAGGGCCGGTGAGCAGTTCTTC. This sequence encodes CAWSGLASGRAGEQFF.